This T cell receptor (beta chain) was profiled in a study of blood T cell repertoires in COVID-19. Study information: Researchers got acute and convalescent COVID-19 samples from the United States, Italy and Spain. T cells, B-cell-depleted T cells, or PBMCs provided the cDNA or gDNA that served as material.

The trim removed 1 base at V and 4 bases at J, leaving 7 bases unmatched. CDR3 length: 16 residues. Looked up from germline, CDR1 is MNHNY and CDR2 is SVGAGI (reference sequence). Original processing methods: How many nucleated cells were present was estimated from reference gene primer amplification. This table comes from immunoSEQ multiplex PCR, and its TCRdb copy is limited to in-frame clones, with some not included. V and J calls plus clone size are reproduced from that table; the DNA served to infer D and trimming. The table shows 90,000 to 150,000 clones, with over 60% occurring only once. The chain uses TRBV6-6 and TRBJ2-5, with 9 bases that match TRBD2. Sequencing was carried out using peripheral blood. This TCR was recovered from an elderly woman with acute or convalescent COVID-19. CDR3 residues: CASSYLVAGVRETQYF. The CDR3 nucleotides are TGTGCCAGCAGTTACTTGGTAGCGGGAGTTCGAGAGACCCAGTACTTC.